At least ten counts were recorded for the clone carrying this T cell receptor (beta chain). The antigen is not known. This record comes from a study of T-cell reconstitution after alpha-beta-depleted transplantation in children. General study findings and limits: One year post-transplant, T-cell counts and diversity were largely derived from T cells produced anew. Surviving recipient T cells and thymic progenitors produced the high day-60 TCRbeta diversity seen in some patients. In patients about two months after transplant, alpha-beta T cells reportedly arose from several hundred expanded graft clones.

The V gene lost 0 bases and the J gene lost 7 bases, with 10 bases spanning the gap. The CDR3 loop spans 13 amino acids. Germline-derived CDR1 and CDR2 are LNHNV and YYDKDF (reference sequence). TCRbeta library construction was performed incorporating unique molecular identifiers. TCRdb used MiXCR to reprocess the PCR reads, holding one entry per CDR3 protein. The sample has some 150,000 distinct CDR3 sequences; roughly 8.8% are singletons. The clonotype comes from a female patient aged 2-9 years who had a stem cell transplant for congenital amegakaryocytic thrombocytopenia, so the T cells may come from the graft donor. Sequencing used PBMCs, mostly from graft donor cells, obtained 180 days after TCRalphabeta/CD19-depleted stem cell transplant. The V gene is TRBV15, the J gene TRBJ2-7; possible D gene TRBD2, 6 bases. Here the CDR3 reads CATSRDLRGEQYF. CDR3 DNA: TGTGCCACCAGCAGAGATCTTCGGGGGGAGCAGTACTTC.